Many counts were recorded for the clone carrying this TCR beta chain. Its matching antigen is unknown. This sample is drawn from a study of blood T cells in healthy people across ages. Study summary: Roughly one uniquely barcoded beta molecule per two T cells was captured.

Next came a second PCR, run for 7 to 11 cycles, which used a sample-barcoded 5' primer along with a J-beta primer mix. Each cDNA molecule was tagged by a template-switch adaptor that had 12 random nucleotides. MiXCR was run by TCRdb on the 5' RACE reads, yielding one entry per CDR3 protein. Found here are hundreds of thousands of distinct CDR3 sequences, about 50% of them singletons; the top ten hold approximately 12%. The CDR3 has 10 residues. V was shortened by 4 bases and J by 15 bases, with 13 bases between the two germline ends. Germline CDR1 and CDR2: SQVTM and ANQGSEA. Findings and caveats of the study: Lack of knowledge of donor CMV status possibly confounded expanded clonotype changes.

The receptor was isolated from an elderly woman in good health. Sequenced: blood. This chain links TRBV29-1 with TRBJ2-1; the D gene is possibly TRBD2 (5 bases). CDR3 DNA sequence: TGCAGCGTTGTAGGAGGATTAAGGTTCTTC. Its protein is CSVVGGLRFF.